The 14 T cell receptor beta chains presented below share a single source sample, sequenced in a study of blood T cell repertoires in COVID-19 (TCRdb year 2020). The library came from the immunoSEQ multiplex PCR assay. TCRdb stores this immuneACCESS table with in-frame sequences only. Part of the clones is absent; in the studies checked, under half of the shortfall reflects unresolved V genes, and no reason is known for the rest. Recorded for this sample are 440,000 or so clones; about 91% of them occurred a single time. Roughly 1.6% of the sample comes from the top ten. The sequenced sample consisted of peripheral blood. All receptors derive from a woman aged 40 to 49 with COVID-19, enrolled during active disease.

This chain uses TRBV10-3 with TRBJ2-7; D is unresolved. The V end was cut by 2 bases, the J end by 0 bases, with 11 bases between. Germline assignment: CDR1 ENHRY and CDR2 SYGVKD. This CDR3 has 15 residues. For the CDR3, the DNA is TGTGCCATCAGTGAGGGCCCCCGGAGCTCCTACGAGCAGTACTTC. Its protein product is CAISEGPRSSYEQYF.

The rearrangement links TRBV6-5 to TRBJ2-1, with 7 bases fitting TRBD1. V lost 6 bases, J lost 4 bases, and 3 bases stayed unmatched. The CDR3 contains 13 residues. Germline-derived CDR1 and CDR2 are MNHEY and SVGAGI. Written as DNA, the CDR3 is TGTGCCAGCAGAGCGGACAGGTACAATGAGCAGTTCTTC. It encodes CASRADRYNEQFF.

The CDR3 DNA is TGTGCCAGCAGTTACTCGAGTCGGGGTAGGGGAGGGACCCAGTACTTC. Translating gives CASSYSSRGRGGTQYF. This chain links TRBV6-5 with TRBJ2-5, with D maybe TRBD2 (6 bases). The length of the CDR3 is 16 residues. V gave up 0 bases and J gave up 7 bases, with 18 bases separating them. Per germline, CDR1 MNHEY and CDR2 SVGAGI.

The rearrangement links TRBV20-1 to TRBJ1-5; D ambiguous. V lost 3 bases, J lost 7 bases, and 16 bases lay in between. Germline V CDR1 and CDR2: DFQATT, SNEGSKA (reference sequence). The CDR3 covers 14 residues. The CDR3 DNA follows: TGCAGTGCTAGTCGGGAAGGGAATAGACAGCCCCAGCATTTT. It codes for CSASREGNRQPQHF.

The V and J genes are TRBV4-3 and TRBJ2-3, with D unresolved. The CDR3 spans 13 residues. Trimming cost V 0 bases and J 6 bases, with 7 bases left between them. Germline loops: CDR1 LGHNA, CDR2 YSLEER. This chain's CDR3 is CASSQDTRDTQYF. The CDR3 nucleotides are TGCGCCAGCAGCCAAGATACACGCGATACGCAGTATTTT.

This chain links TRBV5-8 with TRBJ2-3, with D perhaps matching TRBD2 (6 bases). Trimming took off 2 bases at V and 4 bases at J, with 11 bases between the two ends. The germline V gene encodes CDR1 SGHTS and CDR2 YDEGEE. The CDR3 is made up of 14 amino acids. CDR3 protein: CASSFWGVPDTQYF. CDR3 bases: TGTGCCAGCAGCTTCTGGGGGGTACCAGATACGCAGTATTTT.

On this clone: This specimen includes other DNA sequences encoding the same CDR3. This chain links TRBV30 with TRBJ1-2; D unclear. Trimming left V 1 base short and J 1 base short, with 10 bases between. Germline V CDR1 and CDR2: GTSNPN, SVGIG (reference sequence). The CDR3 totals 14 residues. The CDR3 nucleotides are TGTGCCTGGAGTGGAGATCGGGGTAACTATGGCTACACCTTC. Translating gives CAWSGDRGNYGYTF.

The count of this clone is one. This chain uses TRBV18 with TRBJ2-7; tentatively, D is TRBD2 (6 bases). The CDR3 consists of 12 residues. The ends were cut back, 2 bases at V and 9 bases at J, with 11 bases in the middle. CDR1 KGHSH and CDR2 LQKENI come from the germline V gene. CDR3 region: CASSPASGGQYF. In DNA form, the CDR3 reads TGTGCCAGCTCACCAGCGTCCGGGGGGCAGTACTTC.

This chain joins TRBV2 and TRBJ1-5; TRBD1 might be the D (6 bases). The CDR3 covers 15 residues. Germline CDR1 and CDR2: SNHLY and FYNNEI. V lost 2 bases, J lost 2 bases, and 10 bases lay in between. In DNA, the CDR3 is TGTGCCAGCAGTGAACAGGGGCTGGGCAATCAGCCCCAGCATTTT. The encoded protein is CASSEQGLGNQPQHF.

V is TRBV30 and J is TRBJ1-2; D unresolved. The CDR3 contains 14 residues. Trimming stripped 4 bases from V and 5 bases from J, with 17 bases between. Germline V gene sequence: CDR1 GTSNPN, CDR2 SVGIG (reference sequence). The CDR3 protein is CAWTPGESFYGYTF. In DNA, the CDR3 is TGTGCCTGGACTCCCGGGGAGAGTTTTTATGGCTACACCTTC.

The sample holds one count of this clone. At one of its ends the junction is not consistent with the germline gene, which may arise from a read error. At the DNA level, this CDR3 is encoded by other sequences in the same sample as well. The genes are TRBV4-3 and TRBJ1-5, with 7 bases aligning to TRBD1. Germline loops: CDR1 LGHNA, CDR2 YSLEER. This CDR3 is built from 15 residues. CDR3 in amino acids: CASSRSGGSNQPQHF. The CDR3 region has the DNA TGCGCTAGCAGCCGATCAGGGGGAAGCAATCAGCCCCAGCATTTT.

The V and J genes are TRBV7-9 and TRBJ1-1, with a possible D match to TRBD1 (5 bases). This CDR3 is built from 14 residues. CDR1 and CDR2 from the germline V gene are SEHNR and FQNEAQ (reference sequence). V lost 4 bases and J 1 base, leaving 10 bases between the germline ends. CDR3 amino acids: CASSWGVGNTEAFF. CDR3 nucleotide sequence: TGTGCCAGCAGCTGGGGGGTCGGGAACACTGAAGCTTTCTTT.

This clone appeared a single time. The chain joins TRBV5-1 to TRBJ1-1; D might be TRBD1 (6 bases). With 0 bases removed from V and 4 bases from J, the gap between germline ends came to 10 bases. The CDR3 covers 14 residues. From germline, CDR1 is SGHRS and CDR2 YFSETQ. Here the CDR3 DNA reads TGCGCCAGCAGCTTGGTTCAGGGGCCCACTGAAGCTTTCTTT. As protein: CASSLVQGPTEAFF.

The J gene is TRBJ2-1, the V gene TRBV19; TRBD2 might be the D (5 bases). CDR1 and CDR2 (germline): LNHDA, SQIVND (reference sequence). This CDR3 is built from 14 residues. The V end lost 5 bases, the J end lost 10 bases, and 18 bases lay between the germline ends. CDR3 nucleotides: TGTGCCAGTAGTTTCACCTTGGGAGCTTTAGAGCAGTTCTTC. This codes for CASSFTLGALEQFF. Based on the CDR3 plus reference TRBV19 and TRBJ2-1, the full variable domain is DGGITQSPKYLFRKEGQNVTLSCEQNLNHDAMYWYRQDPGQGLRLIYYSQIVNDFQKGDIAEGYSVSREKKESFPLTVTSAQKNPTAFYLCASSFTLGALEQFFGPGTRLTVL.